These 11 T cell receptor beta chains were sequenced from one sample in a study of T cells in Graves' hyperthyroidism and ophthalmopathy (dated by TCRdb to the late 2010s). The library was prepared using multiplex PCR. Data came from an Illumina HiSeq 2000. TCR beta CDR3 regions were amplified from RNA transcripts. The TCR CDR3 was subjected to a first round of RT-PCR using the HTBI primer set and the Qiagen OneStep RT-PCR kit. In-frame beta chains were kept once TCRdb had trimmed the public reads at Q25 with fastp and called clones with MiXCR. Every CDR3 protein is listed once, alongside the most common genes and DNA of its rows. The sample table shows around 520,000 distinct CDR3 sequences, and around 22% are seen once. The ten largest make up about 11% of the sample. The sequencing sample was made of blood. These receptor sequences come from a woman aged 30 to 39 with Graves' ophthalmopathy.

V usage is TRBV6-5 and J usage is TRBJ2-2; maybe TRBD1 (6 bases). V was clipped by 4 bases and J by 6 bases, with 12 bases between them. The CDR3 is 14 amino acids. Per germline, CDR1 MNHEY and CDR2 SVGAGI. For the CDR3, the DNA is TGTGCCAGCAGTTTCCTCAGGGGCGCCGGGGAGCTGTTTTTT. Translated: CASSFLRGAGELFF.

Many counts were recorded for this clonotype. The CDR3 protein is CASSLQRQGRSGYTF. Here the CDR3 DNA reads TGTGCCAGCAGCTTGCAACGACAGGGGAGATCTGGCTACACCTTC. This sequence joins TRBV5-5 and TRBJ1-2, with 8 bases matching TRBD1. The ends lost 1 base at V and 7 bases at J; junction bases unmatched: 9. This CDR3 has 15 amino acids. Germline values: CDR1 SGHKS, CDR2 YYEKEE (reference sequence).

This clonotype was counted many times. This chain joins TRBV20-1 and TRBJ1-2, with 9 positions matching TRBD1. Germline V gene sequence: CDR1 DFQATT, CDR2 SNEGSKA (reference sequence). The CDR3 contains 13 residues. V trimming: 6 bases; J trimming: 4 bases; junction bases outside the gene matches: 6. CDR3 sequence: CSAIGQGSYGYTF. Here the CDR3 DNA reads TGCAGTGCAATAGGACAGGGGAGCTATGGCTACACCTTC.

This clonotype was observed many times. V gene TRBV11-2 combines with J gene TRBJ1-1; D is perhaps TRBD1 (5 bases). CDR1 and CDR2 from the germline V gene are SGHAT and FQNNGV. CDR3 length equals 15 residues. V dropped 6 bases and J dropped 4 bases, with 18 bases sitting between them. The CDR3 sequence: CASRYRVAGPTEAFF. The CDR3 coding sequence is TGTGCCAGCAGGTATAGGGTCGCAGGGCCCACTGAAGCTTTCTTT.

This clonotype appeared a few times. The chain couples TRBV12-3 or TRBV12-4 to TRBJ1-1; possible D gene TRBD1, 6 bases. V gave up 5 bases and J gave up 11 bases, with 18 bases separating them. There are 13 residues in the CDR3. CDR3 residues: CASSKNTGSLAFF. For the CDR3, the DNA is TGTGCCAGCAGTAAGAATACAGGGAGTTTGGCTTTCTTT.

On this clonotype itself: Given a much more abundant clone one base away, this may be a read error. The chain's CDR3 is CSVVLFGDTQYF. The CDR3 DNA is TGCAGCGTTGTACTATTTGGGGATACCCAGTACTTC. The chain carries TRBV29-1 and TRBJ2-5; D unclear. This CDR3 comprises 12 residues. Germline V gene data show CDR1 as SQVTM and CDR2 as ANQGSEA. V lost 4 bases and J lost 8, with 14 bases in between.

The V and J genes are TRBV28 and TRBJ2-7, with TRBD2 matching over 7 bases. The CDR3 spans 14 residues. The germline CDR1 and CDR2 sequences are MDHEN and SYDVKM. J gave up 6 bases and V 5 bases, and 10 bases lay outside the gene matches. The CDR3, as DNA: TGTGCCAGCAGTGGCCTCCGGCGGGAGACCGAGCAGTACTTC. Translating it yields CASSGLRRETEQYF.

This clonotype was counted only a few times. This sequence joins TRBV28 and TRBJ2-7, with no clear D. This CDR3 contains 13 residues. Germline lookup yields CDR1 MDHEN and CDR2 SYDVKM. V was trimmed by 6 bases and J by 2 bases, leaving 11 bases between them. CDR3 DNA: TGTGCCAGCAGCCTGCTTAAAACCTACGAGCAGTACTTC. Its translation: CASSLLKTYEQYF.

This clonotype was found many times. The rearrangement links TRBV15 to TRBJ2-7; unclear D gene. The CDR3 is 11 residues long. Germline V gives CDR1 LNHNV, CDR2 YYDKDF (reference sequence). The germline V and J ends were trimmed by 8 bases and 1 base, with 6 bases remaining between them. The CDR3 here is CATGDSYEQYF. The CDR3 DNA follows: TGTGCCACCGGAGATTCCTACGAGCAGTACTTC.

This clonotype was detected a few times. V gene TRBV11-1 combines with J gene TRBJ2-5, with 9 bases that match TRBD1. The CDR3 is 17 residues long. V shed 4 bases, J shed 5 bases, and the junction held 14 bases outside the gene matches. CDR1 is SGHAT and CDR2 is FQDESV in the germline V gene (reference sequence). The CDR3 loop reads CASSSFRDRAEGETQYF. The CDR3 region has the DNA TGTGCCAGCAGCTCTTTCCGGGACAGGGCCGAGGGGGAGACCCAGTACTTC. Together with reference TRBV11-1 and TRBJ2-5, the CDR3 gives the full variable domain: EAEVAQSPRYKITEKSQAVAFWCDPISGHATLYWYRQILGQGPELLVQFQDESVVDDSQLPKDRFSAERLKGVDSTLKIQPAELGDSAMYLCASSSFRDRAEGETQYFGPGTRLLVL.

The chain carries TRBV20-1 and TRBJ1-1, with TRBD1 identical over 7 bases. Unmatched junction bases numbered 7, after V lost 6 bases and J lost 0 bases. Germline CDR1 and CDR2: DFQATT and SNEGSKA (reference sequence). This CDR3 spans 14 amino acids. The CDR3 loop is CSAGEGQLNTEAFF. CDR3 nucleotides: TGCAGTGCGGGGGAGGGACAGTTGAACACTGAAGCTTTCTTT.